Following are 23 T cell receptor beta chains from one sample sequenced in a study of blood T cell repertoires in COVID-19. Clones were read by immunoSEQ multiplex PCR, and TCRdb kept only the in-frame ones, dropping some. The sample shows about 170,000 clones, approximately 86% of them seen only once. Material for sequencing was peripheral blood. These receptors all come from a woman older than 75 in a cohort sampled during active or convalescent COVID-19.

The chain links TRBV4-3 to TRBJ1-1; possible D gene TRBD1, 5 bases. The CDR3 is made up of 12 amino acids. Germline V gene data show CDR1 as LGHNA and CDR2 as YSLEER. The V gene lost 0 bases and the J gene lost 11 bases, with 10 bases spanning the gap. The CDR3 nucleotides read TGCGCCAGCAGCCAAGAATCTGGGGCGGCTTTCTTT. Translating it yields CASSQESGAAFF.

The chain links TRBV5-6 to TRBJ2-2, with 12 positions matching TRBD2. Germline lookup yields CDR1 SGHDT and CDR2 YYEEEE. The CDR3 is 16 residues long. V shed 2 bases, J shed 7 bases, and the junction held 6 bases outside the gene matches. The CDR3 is CASSLYLAGGFGELFF. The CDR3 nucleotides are TGTGCCAGCAGCTTATACCTAGCGGGAGGGTTCGGGGAGCTGTTTTTT.

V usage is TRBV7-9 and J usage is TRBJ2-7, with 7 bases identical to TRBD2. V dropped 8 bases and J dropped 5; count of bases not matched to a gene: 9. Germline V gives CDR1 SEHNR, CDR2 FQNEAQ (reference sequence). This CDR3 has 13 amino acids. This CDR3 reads CASLWGEGHEQYF. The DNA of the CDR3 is TGTGCCAGCCTCTGGGGGGAGGGCCACGAGCAGTACTTC.

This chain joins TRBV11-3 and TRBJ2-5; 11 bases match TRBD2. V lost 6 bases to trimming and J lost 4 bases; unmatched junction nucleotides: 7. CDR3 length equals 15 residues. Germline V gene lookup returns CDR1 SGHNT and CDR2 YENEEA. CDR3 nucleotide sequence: TGTGCCAGCAGACAGGGTAGCGGGGGGGGAGAGACCCAGTACTTC. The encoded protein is CASRQGSGGGETQYF.

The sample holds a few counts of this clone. In DNA, the CDR3 is TGTGCCACCTGCAGGGGGTGTACTGAAGCTTTCTTT. It encodes CATCRGCTEAFF. The V and J genes are TRBV24-1 and TRBJ1-1; 7 bases are shared with TRBD1. CDR1 is KGHDR and CDR2 is SFDVKD in the germline V gene. Unmatched junction bases numbered 5, after V lost 9 bases and J lost 5 bases. The CDR3 consists of 12 residues.

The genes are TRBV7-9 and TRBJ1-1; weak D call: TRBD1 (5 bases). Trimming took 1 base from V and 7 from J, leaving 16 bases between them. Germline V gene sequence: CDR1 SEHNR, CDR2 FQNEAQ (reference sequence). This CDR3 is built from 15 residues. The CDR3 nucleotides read TGTGCCAGCAGCTTAGGCGCGGGGCCTCAGGATGAAGCTTTCTTT. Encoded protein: CASSLGAGPQDEAFF. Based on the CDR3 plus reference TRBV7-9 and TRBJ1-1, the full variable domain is DTGVSQNPRHKITKRGQNVTFRCDPISEHNRLYWYRQTLGQGPEFLTYFQNEAQLEKSRLLSDRFSAERPKGSFSTLEIQRTEQGDSAMYLCASSLGAGPQDEAFFGQGTRLTVV.

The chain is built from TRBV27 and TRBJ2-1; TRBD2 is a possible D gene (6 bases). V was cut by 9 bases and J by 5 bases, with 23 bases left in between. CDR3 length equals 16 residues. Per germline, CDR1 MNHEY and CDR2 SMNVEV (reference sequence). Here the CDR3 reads CASWGVSILYHNEQFF. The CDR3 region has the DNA TGTGCCAGTTGGGGGGTTAGCATACTTTATCACAATGAGCAGTTCTTC.

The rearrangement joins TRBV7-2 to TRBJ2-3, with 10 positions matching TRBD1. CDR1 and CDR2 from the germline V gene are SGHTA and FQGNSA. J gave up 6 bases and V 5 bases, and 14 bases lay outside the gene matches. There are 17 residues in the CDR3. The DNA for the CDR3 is TGTGCCAGCAGCGTGACAGGGGGCGCCCATTTGGCCGATACGCAGTATTTT. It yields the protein CASSVTGGAHLADTQYF.

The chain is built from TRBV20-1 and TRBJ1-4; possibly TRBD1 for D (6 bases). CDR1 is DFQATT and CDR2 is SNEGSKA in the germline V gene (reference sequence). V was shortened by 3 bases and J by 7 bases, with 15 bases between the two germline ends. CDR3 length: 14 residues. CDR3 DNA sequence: TGCAGTGCTAGTTCCCTGGACAGCTTTGAAAAACTGTTTTTT. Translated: CSASSLDSFEKLFF.

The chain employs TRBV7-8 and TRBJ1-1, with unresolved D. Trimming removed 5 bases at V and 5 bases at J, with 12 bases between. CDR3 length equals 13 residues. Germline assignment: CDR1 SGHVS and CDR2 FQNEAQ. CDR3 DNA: TGTGCCAGCAGCCTCGAGCAGGCGACTGAAGCTTTCTTT. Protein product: CASSLEQATEAFF.

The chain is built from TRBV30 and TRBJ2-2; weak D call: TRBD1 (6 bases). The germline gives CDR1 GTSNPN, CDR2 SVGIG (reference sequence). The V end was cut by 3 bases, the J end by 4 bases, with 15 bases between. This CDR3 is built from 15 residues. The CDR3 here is CAWRMGARSTGELFF. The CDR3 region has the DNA TGTGCCTGGAGGATGGGGGCCCGGAGCACCGGGGAGCTGTTTTTT.

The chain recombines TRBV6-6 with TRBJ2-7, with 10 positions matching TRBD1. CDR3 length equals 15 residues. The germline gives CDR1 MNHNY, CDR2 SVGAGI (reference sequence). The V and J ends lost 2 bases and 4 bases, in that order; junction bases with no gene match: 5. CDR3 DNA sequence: TGTGCCAGCAGTTACCCCGGGACAGGGGAGTACGAGCAGTACTTC. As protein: CASSYPGTGEYEQYF.

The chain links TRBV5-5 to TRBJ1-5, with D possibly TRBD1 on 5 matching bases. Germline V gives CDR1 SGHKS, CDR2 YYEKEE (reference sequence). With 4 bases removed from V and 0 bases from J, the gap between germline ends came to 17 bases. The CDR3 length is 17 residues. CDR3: CASSPRPTVNSNQPQHF. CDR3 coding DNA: TGTGCCAGCAGCCCGAGACCGACAGTTAATAGCAATCAGCCCCAGCATTTT.

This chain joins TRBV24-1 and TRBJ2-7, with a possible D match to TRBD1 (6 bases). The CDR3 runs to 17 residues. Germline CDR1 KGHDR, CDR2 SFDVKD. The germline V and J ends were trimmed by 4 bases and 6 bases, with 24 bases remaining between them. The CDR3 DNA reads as TGTGCCACCAGTGACCATTGGACAGATTTTCACCACTGCGAGCAGTACGTC. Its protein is CATSDHWTDFHHCEQYV.

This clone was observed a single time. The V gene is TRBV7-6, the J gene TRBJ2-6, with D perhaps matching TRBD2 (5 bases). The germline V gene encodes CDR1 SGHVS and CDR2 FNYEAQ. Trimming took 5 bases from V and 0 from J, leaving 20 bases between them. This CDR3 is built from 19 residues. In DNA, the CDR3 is TGTGCCAGCAGCAGCAGGTACCGGGGAACACTCTCTGGGGCCAACGTCCTGACTTTC. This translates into CASSSRYRGTLSGANVLTF.

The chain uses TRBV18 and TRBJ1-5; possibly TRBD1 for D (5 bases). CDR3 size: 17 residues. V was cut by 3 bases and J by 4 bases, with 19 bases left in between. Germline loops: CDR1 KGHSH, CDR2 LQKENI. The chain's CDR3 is CASSPVGGGRVNQPQHF. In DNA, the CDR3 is TGTGCCAGCTCACCCGTGGGGGGAGGAAGGGTGAATCAGCCCCAGCATTTT.

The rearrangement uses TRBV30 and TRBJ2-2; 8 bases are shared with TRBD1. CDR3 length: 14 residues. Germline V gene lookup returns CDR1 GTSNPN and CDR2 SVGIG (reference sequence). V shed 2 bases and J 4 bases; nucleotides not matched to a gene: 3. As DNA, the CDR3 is TGTGCCTGGAGTTATACAGGGGGCACCGGGGAGCTGTTTTTT. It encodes CAWSYTGGTGELFF.

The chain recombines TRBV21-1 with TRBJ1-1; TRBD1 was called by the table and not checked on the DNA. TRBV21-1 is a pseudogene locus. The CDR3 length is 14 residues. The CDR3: CASSIGQAWTEAFF. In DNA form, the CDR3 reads TGTGCCAGCAGCATCGGACAGGCATGGACTGAAGCTTTCTTT.

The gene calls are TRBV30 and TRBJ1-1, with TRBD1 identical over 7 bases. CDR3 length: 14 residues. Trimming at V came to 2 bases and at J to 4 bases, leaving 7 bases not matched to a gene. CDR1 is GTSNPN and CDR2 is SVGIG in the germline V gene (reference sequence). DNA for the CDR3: TGTGCCTGGAGTAACAGGGGCCGGGGCACTGAAGCTTTCTTT. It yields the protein CAWSNRGRGTEAFF.

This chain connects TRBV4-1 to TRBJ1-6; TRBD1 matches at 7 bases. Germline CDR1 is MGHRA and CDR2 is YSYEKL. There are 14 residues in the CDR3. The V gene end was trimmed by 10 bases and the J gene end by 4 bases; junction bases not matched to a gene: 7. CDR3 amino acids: CAKQGKPYNSPLHF. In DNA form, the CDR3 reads TGCGCCAAACAGGGGAAACCTTATAATTCACCCCTCCACTTT.

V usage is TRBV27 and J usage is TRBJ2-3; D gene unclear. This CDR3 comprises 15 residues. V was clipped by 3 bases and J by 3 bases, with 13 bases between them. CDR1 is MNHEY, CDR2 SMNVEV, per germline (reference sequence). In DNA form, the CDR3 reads TGTGCCAGCAGTTTTTGGTCTAGTTTTACAGATACGCAGTATTTT. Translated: CASSFWSSFTDTQYF.

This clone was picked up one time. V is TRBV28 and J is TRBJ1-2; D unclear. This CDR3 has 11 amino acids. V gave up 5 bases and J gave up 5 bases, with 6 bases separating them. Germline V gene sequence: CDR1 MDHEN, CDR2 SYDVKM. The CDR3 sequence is CASSPSYGYTF. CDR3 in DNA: TGTGCCAGCAGTCCCTCGTATGGCTACACCTTC.

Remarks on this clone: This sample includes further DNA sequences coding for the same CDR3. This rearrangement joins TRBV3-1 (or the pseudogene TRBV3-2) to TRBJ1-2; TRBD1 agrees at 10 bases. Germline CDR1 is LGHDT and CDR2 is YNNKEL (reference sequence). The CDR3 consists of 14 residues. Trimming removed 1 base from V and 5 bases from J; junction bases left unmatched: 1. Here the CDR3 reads CASSQGTGGYGYTF. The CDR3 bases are TGTGCCAGCAGCCAAGGGACAGGGGGTTATGGCTACACCTTC.